Listed here is a single TCR beta chain. The sample belongs to a study of cytomegalovirus exposure and HLA in healthy donors. Germline lookup yields CDR1 SGHDT and CDR2 YYEEEE. The V and J ends lost 4 bases and 3 bases respectively, with 5 bases between them. The CDR3 has 12 residues. Amplification used 60 Vbeta primers and 13 Jbeta primers. TCRdb's copy holds only in-frame clones and misses some; the assay was immunoSEQ multiplex PCR. Of 250,000 to 350,000 clones in the sample, roughly 85% were seen once. The sequenced sample was PBMCs. This sequence originates from a man in his forties in good health and CMV-seropositive. The J gene is TRBJ2-1, the V gene TRBV5-6; D is uncertain. Here the CDR3 reads CASSQDYNEQFF. The DNA of the CDR3 is TGTGCCAGCAGCCAGGACTACAATGAGCAGTTCTTC.